The present TCR beta chain was sequenced within a study of graft-versus-host responses after intestinal transplantation. A note on this clone: Its cognate antigen is unknown.

Clones were read by immunoSEQ multiplex PCR, and TCRdb kept only the in-frame ones, dropping some. In the table there are under 95,000 clones, around 80% of which are singletons. Here the sequenced sample was unstimulated CD4+ T cells sorted from spleen or lymph node cells, taken before intestinal transplant. The receptor was derived from a human donor who received an intestinal transplant.

The CDR3, as DNA: TGTGCCTGGAATCCGGGTCCTCCATATAATTCACCCCTCCACTTT. Amino acid sequence: CAWNPGPPYNSPLHF. The chain uses TRBV30 and TRBJ1-6; D is unresolved. The CDR3 covers 15 residues. Trimming removed 4 bases at V and 4 bases at J, with 14 bases between. Germline CDR1 GTSNPN, CDR2 SVGIG (reference sequence).